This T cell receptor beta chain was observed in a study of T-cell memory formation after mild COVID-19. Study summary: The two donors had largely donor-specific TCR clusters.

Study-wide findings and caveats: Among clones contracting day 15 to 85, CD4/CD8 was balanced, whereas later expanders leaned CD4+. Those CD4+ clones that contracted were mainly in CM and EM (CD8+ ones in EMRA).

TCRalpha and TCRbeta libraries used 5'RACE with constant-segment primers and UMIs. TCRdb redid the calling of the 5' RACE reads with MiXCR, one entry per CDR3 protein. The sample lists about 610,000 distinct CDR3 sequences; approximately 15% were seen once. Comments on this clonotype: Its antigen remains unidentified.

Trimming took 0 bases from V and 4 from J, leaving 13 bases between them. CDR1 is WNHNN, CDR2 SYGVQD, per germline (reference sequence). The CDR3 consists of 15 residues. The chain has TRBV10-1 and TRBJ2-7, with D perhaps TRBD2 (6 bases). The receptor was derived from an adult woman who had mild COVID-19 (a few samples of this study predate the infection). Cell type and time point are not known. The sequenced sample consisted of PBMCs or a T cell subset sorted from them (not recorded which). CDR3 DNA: TGCGCCAGCAGTGAGTCGGCTAGCGCCGTTTACGAGCAGTACTTC. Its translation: CASSESASAVYEQYF.